The clone carrying this TCR beta chain was counted many times. Its antigen is not identified. This entry belongs to a study of CD8 T cells in ankylosing spondylitis. General observations from the study: Researchers reportedly found disease-linked clones significantly enriched in matched ankylosing spondylitis synovial fluid.

The V and J ends lost 7 bases and 3 bases respectively, with 24 bases between them. This CDR3 spans 17 amino acids. In TCRdb, the 5' RACE reads were re-called with MiXCR into one record per CDR3 protein. The sample lists approximately 190,000 distinct CDR3 sequences; over 10% were seen once. The sequence derives from a female donor with ankylosing spondylitis or in good health (not recorded which). The chain combines TRBV12-3 or TRBV12-4 with TRBJ1-1; possibly TRBD1 for D (5 bases). Input material: blood, either unsorted or a sorted T cell fraction (not recorded which). This chain's CDR3 is CASTGGGTSLVYTEAFF. CDR3 coding DNA: TGTGCCAGCACCGGGGGGGGGACTTCCCTGGTGTACACTGAAGCTTTCTTT.